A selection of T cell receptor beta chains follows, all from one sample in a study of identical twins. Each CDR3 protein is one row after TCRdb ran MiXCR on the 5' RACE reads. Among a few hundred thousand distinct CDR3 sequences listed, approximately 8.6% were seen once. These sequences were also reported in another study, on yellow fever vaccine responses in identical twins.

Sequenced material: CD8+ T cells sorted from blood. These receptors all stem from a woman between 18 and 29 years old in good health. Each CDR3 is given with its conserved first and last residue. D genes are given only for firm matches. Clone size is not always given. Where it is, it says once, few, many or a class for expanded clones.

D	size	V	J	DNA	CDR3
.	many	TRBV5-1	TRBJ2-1	TGCGCCAGCAGCCAGCGGCAGGATGAGCAGTTCTTC	CASSQRQDEQFF
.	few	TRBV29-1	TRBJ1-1	TGCAGCGTTGATGTGAACACTGAAGCTTTCTTT	CSVDVNTEAFF
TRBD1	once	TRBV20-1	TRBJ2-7	TGCAGTGCTAGATACCCCGGGGACAGCTCCTACGAGCAGTACTTC	CSARYPGDSSYEQYF
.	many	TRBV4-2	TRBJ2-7	TGTGCCAGCAGCCAAGATACCCCGGGAGTTTACGAGCAGTACTTC	CASSQDTPGVYEQYF
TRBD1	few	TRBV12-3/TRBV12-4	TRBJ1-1	TGTGCCAGCAGTTTCGACAGGGTGATGGCTTTCTTT	CASSFDRVMAFF
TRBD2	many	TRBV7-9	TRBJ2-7	TGTGCCAGCGCGGGGGGGGTTGGGATTCGGTACGAGCAGTACTTC	CASAGGVGIRYEQYF
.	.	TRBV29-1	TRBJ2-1	TGCAGCGTTGAAAAGAGGCGGGGGCTCTACAATGAGCAGTTCTTC	CSVEKRRGLYNEQFF
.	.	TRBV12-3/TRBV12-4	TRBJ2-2	TGTGCCAGCAGTTTAACAGGATGGAACACCGGGGAGCTGTTTTTT	CASSLTGWNTGELFF
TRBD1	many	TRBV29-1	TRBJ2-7	TGCAGCGTTGAAGATCCCGCCGGGACAGGTTCCGAGCAGTACTTC	CSVEDPAGTGSEQYF
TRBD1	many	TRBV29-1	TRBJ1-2	TGCAGCGTTGGAGAGCAGGGGGGAAGCTACACCTTC	CSVGEQGGSYTF
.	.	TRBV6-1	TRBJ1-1	TGTGCCAGCAGTGAAGGGGCGGGGGAGACTGAAGCTTTCTTT	CASSEGAGETEAFF
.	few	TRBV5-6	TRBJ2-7	TGTGCCAGCAGCTTGCGACAGGCAGACTACGAGCAGTACTTC	CASSLRQADYEQYF
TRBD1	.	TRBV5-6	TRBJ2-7	TGTGCCAGCAGCATCGCCGGGACAGGGTACGAGCAGTACTTC	CASSIAGTGYEQYF
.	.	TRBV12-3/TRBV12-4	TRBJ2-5	TGTGCCAGCAGGCTCGTAGAGCGGGAGACCCAGTACTTC	CASRLVERETQYF
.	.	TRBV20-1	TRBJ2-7	TGCAGTGCTTGGGGCCCTACCTACGAGCAGTACTTC	CSAWGPTYEQYF
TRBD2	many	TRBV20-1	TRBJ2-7	TGCAGTGCTACTCAACCCCTGAACCTAGCGGCGTTCTCCTACGAGCAGTACTTC	CSATQPLNLAAFSYEQYF
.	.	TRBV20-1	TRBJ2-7	TGCAGTGCTAGGAACCCAGACGCCGCCTACGAGCAGTACTTC	CSARNPDAAYEQYF
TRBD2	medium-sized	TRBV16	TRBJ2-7	TGTGCCAGCAGCCTAGGGACTAGCGGGAGATTTTACTACGAGCAGTACTTC	CASSLGTSGRFYYEQYF
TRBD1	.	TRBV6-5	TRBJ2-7	TGTGCCAGCAGTTACACAGGGGCGACCCTCGAGTACTTC	CASSYTGATLEYF
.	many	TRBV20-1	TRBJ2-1	TGCAGTGCTAGGCCTAGCGAAACCTACAATGAGCAGTTCTTC	CSARPSETYNEQFF
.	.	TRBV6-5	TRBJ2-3	TGTGCCAGCAGTTACGGCGGCCCGGGGTTGGGCACAGATACGCAGTATTTT	CASSYGGPGLGTDTQYF
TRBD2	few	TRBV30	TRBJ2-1	TGTGCCTGGAGTGCCGAGACTAGCGTCAATGAGCAGTTCTTC	CAWSAETSVNEQFF
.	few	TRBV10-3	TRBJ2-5	TGTGCCACTTTATCTGAGGGCCGGGAGACCCAGTACTTC	CATLSEGRETQYF
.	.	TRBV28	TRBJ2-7	TGTGCCAGCAGGCTGGAATTGGACTACGAGCAGTACTTC	CASRLELDYEQYF
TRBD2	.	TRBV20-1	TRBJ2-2	TGCAGTGCTCAAAGACTAGCGGGAGACACCGGGGAGCTGTTTTTT	CSAQRLAGDTGELFF
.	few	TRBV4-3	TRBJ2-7	TGCGCCAGCAGCCAAGATCTTGAGGTTACCTACGAGCAGTACTTC	CASSQDLEVTYEQYF
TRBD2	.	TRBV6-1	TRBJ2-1	TGTGCCAGCAGTCCCCTAGCGGGAGGGAACCGTAATGAGCAGTTCTTC	CASSPLAGGNRNEQFF
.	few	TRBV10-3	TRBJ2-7	TGTGCCATCAGTGGGAGGGTCAGTGCTACCCTGGACGAGCAGTACTTC	CAISGRVSATLDEQYF
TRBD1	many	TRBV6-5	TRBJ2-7	TGTGCCAGCAGTTTCGGGACAGTCTACGAGCAGTACTTC	CASSFGTVYEQYF
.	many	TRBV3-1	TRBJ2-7	TGTGCCAGCAGGCAAGGGGAAGGAATTGGTTACGAGCAGTACTTC	CASRQGEGIGYEQYF
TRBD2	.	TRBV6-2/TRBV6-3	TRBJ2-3	TGTGCCAGCAGTTACTCTTGGGAACTAGCGGGAGGCGGAGGTACAGGCACAGATACGCAGTATTTT	CASSYSWELAGGGGTGTDTQYF
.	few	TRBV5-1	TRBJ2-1	TGCGCCAGCAGCTTGGCCCAGGTGGATGAGCAGTTCTTC	CASSLAQVDEQFF
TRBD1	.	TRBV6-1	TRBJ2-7	TGTGCCAGCAGCCGGCCCGGACAGGGGACCTCCTACGAGCAGTACTTC	CASSRPGQGTSYEQYF
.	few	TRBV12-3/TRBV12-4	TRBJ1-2	TGTGCCAGCTTCTCCGGGACGAATAATGGCTACACCTTC	CASFSGTNNGYTF
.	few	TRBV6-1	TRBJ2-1	TGTGCCAGCAGTGATTTCGAGAGCTCCTACAATGAGCAGTTCTTC	CASSDFESSYNEQFF
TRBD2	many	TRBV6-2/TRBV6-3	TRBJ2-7	TGTGCCAGCAGCCCTCACCGGGGAGGGATAGCGAACGAGCAGTACTTC	CASSPHRGGIANEQYF
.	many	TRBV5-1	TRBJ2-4	TGCGCCAGCAGCTTGCGCCAGAAAAACATTCAGTACTTC	CASSLRQKNIQYF
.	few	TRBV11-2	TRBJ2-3	TGTGCCAGCAGCTTCGGACCCCCGGGGGTCACAGATACGCAGTATTTT	CASSFGPPGVTDTQYF
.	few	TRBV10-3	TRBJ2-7	TGTGCCATCAGTGAGTCCGGCAGGGAAGGGGAGCAGTACTTC	CAISESGREGEQYF
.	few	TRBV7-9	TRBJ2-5	TGTGCCAGCAGCTCCCCCGACAGGACAAAAGAGACCCAGTACTTC	CASSSPDRTKETQYF
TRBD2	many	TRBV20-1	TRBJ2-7	TGCAGTGCGGGAGAGAGCGGGACCTACTCCTACGAGCAGTACTTC	CSAGESGTYSYEQYF
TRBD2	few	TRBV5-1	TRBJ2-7	TGCGCCAGCAGCTTGGATTTTCTACGGGGGGACGAAATCGAGCAGTACTTC	CASSLDFLRGDEIEQYF
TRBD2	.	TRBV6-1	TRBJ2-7	TGTGCCAGCAGATCGGGACTAGCGGGACCGTACGAGCAGTACTTC	CASRSGLAGPYEQYF
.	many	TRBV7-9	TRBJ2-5	TGTGCCAGCAGCTTGCCGGGAGCCCAAGAGACCCAGTACTTC	CASSLPGAQETQYF
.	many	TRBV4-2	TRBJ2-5	TGTGCCAGCAGCCCGCACCTGGGGGAGCCCTCTCAAGAGACCCAGTACTTC	CASSPHLGEPSQETQYF
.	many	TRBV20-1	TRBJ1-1	TGCAGTGCTGTGGGGGGGATGAACACTGAAGCTTTCTTT	CSAVGGMNTEAFF
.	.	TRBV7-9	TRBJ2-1	TGTGCCAGCAGCCGTCCTGACGGAAAGCCCAGGAATGAGCAGTTCTTC	CASSRPDGKPRNEQFF
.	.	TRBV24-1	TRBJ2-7	TGTGCCACCAGTCCCCCCTCCCGGACTGGCAGCTCCTACGAGCAGTACTTC	CATSPPSRTGSSYEQYF
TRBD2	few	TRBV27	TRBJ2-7	TGTGCCAGCAGTTTTTTCGGGCTAGCGGGAAACGAGCAGTACTTC	CASSFFGLAGNEQYF
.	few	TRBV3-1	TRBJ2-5	TGTGCCAGCAGCCCCGCCGGGCGCCAAGAGACCCAGTACTTC	CASSPAGRQETQYF
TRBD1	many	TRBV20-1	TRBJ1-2	TGCAGTGCCCTTACAGGGGGCGATTATAGTGGCTACACCTTC	CSALTGGDYSGYTF
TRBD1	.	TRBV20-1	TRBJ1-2	TGCAGTGCTAGAGATCAGGGGGATGGCTACACCTTC	CSARDQGDGYTF
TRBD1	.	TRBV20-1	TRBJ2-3	TGCAGTGTCATCGGACAGGGAGGCACAGATACGCAGTATTTT	CSVIGQGGTDTQYF
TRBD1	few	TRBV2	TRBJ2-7	TGTGCCACCATGGACAGGACCTACGAGCAGTACTTC	CATMDRTYEQYF
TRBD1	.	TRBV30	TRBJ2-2	TGTGCCGGAAATGGGGCAGGGGGCAACACCGGGGAGCTGTTTTTT	CAGNGAGGNTGELFF
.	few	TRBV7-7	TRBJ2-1	TGTGCTAGCAGCTTAGAACAGGGTTCCTACAATGAGCAGTTCTTC	CASSLEQGSYNEQFF
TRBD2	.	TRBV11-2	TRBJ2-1	TGTGCCAGCGGAGTAGCGGGCTTCTCCTACAATGAGCAGTTCTTC	CASGVAGFSYNEQFF